This entry lists 3 T cell receptor beta chains sequenced from one sample in a study of OX40 agonist ivuxolimab in advanced cancers. Measured with immunoSEQ multiplex PCR; TCRdb has only the in-frame clones, and not every one. The sample includes 43,000 or so clones, roughly three quarters of them seen just once. The material sequenced was CD4+ or CD8+ T cells sorted from blood, taken in a trial of the OX40 agonist ivuxolimab. Every receptor here comes from an adult with an advanced solid tumor such as melanoma, head and neck, liver or kidney cancer.

The chain combines TRBV5-1 with TRBJ2-5, with TRBD2 matching 12 bases. Germline CDR1 SGHRS, CDR2 YFSETQ. CDR3 length: 18 amino acids. The junction had 14 bases not matched to a gene; V was cut back by 4 bases and J by 4 bases. CDR3 nucleotide sequence: TGCGCCAGCAGCCCTGATCTGCTAGCGGGAGGGCCTGGAGAGACCCAGTACTTC. Translating gives CASSPDLLAGGPGETQYF.

This chain links TRBV28 with TRBJ2-1; 12 bases agree with TRBD2. The V gene's germline CDR1 is MDHEN and CDR2 SYDVKM. V was pared by 4 bases and J by 3 bases, with 4 bases of the junction left unmatched. This CDR3 comprises 16 residues. CDR3 nucleotide sequence: TGTGCCAGCAGTTCCCCGACTAGCGGGAGCTACAATGAGCAGTTCTTC. This translates into CASSSPTSGSYNEQFF.

This clone was counted between two and nine times. The chain links TRBV6-5 to TRBJ2-7; 11 bases fit TRBD1. V lost 6 bases, J lost 4 bases, and 8 bases stayed unmatched. This CDR3 has 15 residues. Germline loops: CDR1 MNHEY, CDR2 SVGAGI. CDR3 amino acids: CASREWGQGVYEQYF. DNA of the CDR3: TGTGCCAGCAGAGAATGGGGACAGGGGGTTTACGAGCAGTACTTC.